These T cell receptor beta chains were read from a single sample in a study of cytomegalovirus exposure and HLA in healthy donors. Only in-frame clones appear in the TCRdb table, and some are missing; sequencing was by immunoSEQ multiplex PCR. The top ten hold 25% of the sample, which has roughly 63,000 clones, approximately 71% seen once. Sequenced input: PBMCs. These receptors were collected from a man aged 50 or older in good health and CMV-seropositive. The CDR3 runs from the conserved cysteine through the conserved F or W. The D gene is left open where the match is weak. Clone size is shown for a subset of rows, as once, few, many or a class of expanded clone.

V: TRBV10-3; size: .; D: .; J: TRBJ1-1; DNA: TGTGCCATCAGTCAACAAACGCGGGCTTTCTTT; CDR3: CAISQQTRAFF
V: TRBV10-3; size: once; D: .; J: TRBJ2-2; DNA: TGTGCCATCCGAGCAGCAGGGAGGACCGGGGAGCTGTTTTTT; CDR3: CAIRAAGRTGELFF
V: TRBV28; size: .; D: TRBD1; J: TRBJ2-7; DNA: TGTGCCAGCAGTCAAACAGGGGGTTACTACGAGCAGTACTTC; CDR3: CASSQTGGYYEQYF
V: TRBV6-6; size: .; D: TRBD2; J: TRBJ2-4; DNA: TGTGCCAGCAGTTTTCGGACTAGCGGGGGCTATGACATTCAGTACTTC; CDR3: CASSFRTSGGYDIQYF
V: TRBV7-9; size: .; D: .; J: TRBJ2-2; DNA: TGTGCCAGCAGCTTACAAGCAACCGGGGAGCTGTTTTTT; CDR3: CASSLQATGELFF
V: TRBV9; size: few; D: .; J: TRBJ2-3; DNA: TGTGCCAGCAGCGTAGAGACAGGAGCCACAGATACGCAGTATTTT; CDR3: CASSVETGATDTQYF
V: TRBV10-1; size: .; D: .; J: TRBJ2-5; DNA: TGCGCCAGCAGTGAGAGCCAACGCCTAACGGAGACCCAGTACTTC; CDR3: CASSESQRLTETQYF
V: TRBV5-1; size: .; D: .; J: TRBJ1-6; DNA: TGCGCCAGCAGCTTGGGCCAGGGAGGTTCACCCCTCCACTTT; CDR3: CASSLGQGGSPLHF
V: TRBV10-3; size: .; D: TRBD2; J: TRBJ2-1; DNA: TGTGCCATCAGTGGGACTAGCGGCAATGAGCAGTTCTTC; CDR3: CAISGTSGNEQFF
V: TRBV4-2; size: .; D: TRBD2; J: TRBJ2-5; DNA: TGTGCCAGCAGCCAAGACCCTAGCGGGAGGGAGACCCAGTACTTC; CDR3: CASSQDPSGRETQYF
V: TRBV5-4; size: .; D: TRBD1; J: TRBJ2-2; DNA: TGTGCCAGCAGCCTACAGGGGGCCGTCGGGGAGCTGTTTTTT; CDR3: CASSLQGAVGELFF
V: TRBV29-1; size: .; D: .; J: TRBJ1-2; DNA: TGCAGCGTTGAGGGGACACCTAACTATGGCTACACCTTC; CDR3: CSVEGTPNYGYTF
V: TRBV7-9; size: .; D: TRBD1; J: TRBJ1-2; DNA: TGTGCCAGCAGCACACGGACAGGGCTATCGGACTATGGCTACACCTTC; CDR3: CASSTRTGLSDYGYTF
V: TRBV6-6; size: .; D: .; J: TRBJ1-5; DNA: TGTGCCAGCTCACTGGGGCTCGTGGGCAATCAGCCCCAGCATTTT; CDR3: CASSLGLVGNQPQHF
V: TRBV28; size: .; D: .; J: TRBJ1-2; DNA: TGTGCCAGCAGCCTTCGCAGTTGGGGCTACACCTTC; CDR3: CASSLRSWGYTF
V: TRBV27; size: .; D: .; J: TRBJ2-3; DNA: TGTGCCAGCAGAACTACCCCAGCGAGGGAAGATACGCAGTATTTT; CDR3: CASRTTPAREDTQYF
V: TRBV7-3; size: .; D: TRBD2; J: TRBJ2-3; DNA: TGTGCCAGCAGCTCTAGCGGGAGCAGCACAGATACGCAGTATTTT; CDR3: CASSSSGSSTDTQYF
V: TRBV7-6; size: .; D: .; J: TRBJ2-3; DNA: TGTGCCAGCAGCCCCTCAGTTGGTACGCAGTATTTT; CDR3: CASSPSVGTQYF
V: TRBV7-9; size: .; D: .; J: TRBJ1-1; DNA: TGTGCCAGCAGCCAAAATCCGAGGGGGACCGGGGAAGTGGGCACTGAAGCTTTCTTT; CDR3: CASSQNPRGTGEVGTEAFF
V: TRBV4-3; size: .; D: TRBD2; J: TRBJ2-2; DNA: TGCGCCAGCAGCCCCGCTGTAGGCGGGGGTGGCACCGGGGAGCTGTTTTTT; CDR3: CASSPAVGGGGTGELFF
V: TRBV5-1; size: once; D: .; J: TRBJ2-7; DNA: TGCGCCAGCAGCTTGGAAGGAGTTCTCTACGAGCAGTACTTC; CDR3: CASSLEGVLYEQYF
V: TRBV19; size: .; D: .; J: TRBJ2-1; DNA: TGTGCCAGTAGTATGGGGAGTCGTACCAAAAATGAGCAGTTCTTC; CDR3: CASSMGSRTKNEQFF
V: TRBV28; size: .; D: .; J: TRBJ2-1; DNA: TGTGCCAGCAGTTTATGGCTCTTTGGGCAGAGCTCCTACAATGAGCAGTTCTTC; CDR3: CASSLWLFGQSSYNEQFF
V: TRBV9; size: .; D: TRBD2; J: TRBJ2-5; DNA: TGTGCCAGCAGCGTAGGAGTAGCGGGACCTCAAGAGACCCAGTACTTC; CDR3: CASSVGVAGPQETQYF
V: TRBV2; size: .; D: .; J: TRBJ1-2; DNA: TGTGCCAGCACACGCTGGTCAGAGGACTATGGCTACACCTTC; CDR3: CASTRWSEDYGYTF
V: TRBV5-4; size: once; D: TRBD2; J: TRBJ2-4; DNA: TGTGCCAGCACCGCCTGGGCTAGCGGGGGCAGGAACATTCAGTACTTC; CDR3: CASTAWASGGRNIQYF
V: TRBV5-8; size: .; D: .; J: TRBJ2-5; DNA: TGTGCCAGCAGCTTGCGGCCTAGCGTACAAGAGACCCAGTACTTC; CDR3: CASSLRPSVQETQYF
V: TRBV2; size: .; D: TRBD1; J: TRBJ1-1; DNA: TGTGCCAGCAGTGAGGCAGGGGGTATGAACACTGAAGCTTTCTTT; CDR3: CASSEAGGMNTEAFF
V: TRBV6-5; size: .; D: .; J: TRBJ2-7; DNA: TGTGCCAGCAGTAGGGGGGGTAGGCCCGGAGACGAGCAGTACTTC; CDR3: CASSRGGRPGDEQYF
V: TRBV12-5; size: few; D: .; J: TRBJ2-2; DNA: TGTGCTAGTAGTCCCCTCACAGGGTCCGGGGAGCTGTTTTTT; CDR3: CASSPLTGSGELFF
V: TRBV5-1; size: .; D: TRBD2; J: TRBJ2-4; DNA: TGCGCCAGCAGCTTGGTAGGACTAGCGGGAGAAGACATTCAGTACTTC; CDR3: CASSLVGLAGEDIQYF
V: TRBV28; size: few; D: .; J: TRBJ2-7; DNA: TGTGCCAGCAGCTCCCGCCGGGACAACTACGAGCAGTACTTC; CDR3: CASSSRRDNYEQYF
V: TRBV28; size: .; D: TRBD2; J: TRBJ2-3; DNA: TGTGCCAGCAGTTTATCCGGGGGAGGGACAGATACGCAGTATTTT; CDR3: CASSLSGGGTDTQYF
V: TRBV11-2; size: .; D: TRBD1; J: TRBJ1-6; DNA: TGTGCCAGCAGCTCCCGACAGGGTTATAATTCACCCCTCCACTTT; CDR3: CASSSRQGYNSPLHF
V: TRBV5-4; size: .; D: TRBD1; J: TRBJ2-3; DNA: TGTGCCAGCAGCTTGGGGACAGGCTACACAGATACGCAGTATTTT; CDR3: CASSLGTGYTDTQYF
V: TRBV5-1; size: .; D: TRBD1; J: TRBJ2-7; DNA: TGCGCCAGCAGCTTTGACAGGGTAGGGAACGAGCAGTACTTC; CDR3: CASSFDRVGNEQYF
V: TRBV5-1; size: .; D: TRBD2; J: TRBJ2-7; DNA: TGCGCCAGCAGGGTAGCGGGAGGGACCTACGAGCAGTACTTC; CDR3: CASRVAGGTYEQYF
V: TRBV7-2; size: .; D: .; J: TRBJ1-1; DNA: TGTGCCAGCAGCTTATACTCCGGGAAACAACAAGCTTTCTTT; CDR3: CASSLYSGKQQAFF
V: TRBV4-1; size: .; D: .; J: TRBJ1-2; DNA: TGCGCCAGCAGCCAACAGGGTGGCTATGGCTACACCTTC; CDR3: CASSQQGGYGYTF
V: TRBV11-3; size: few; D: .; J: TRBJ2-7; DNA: TGTGCCAGCAGCCCGGGGGACAGTCCCTACGAGCAGTACTTC; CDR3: CASSPGDSPYEQYF
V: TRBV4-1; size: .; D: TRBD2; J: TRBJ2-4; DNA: TGCGCCAGCAGCCAAGGGGAGGGAAAGGAAAACATTCAGTACTTC; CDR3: CASSQGEGKENIQYF
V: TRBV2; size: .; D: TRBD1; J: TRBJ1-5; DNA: TGTGCCAGCAGTGGGACAGGGGGAAATAGCAATCAGCCCCAGCATTTT; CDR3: CASSGTGGNSNQPQHF
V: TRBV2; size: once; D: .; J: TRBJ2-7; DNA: TGTGCCAGCAGCGGTCAGGGGCTCAGGGAGCAGTACTTC; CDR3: CASSGQGLREQYF
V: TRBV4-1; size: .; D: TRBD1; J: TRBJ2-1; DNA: TGCGCCAGCAGCTTTCCGGACAGGGCAGATTACAATGAGCAGTTCTTC; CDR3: CASSFPDRADYNEQFF
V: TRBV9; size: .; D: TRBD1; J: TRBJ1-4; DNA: TGTGCCAGCAGCACCCGGACAGGGAGGGGTGAAAAACTGTTTTTT; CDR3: CASSTRTGRGEKLFF